Listed below are T cell receptor beta chains from one sample, sequenced in a study of vaccination effects on CD4 cells after COVID-19. Clones were sequenced by immunoSEQ multiplex PCR, and TCRdb holds only the in-frame ones, with some missing. The repertoire holds 20,000 to 30,000 clones, about 72% seen once, with about an eighth in the top ten. Antigens of these TCRs are unknown. The sequenced sample was CD4+ T cells from PBMCs cultured with HCoV-OC43 spike peptides, obtained before COVID-19 vaccination. The source of these receptors is a human donor who received a COVID-19 vaccine. The CDR3 runs from the conserved cysteine through the conserved F or W. The D gene is left open where the match is weak. Clone size is given for some rows only: seen once, a few or many times, or a class if the clone is expanded.

>TRBV9|.|.|TRBJ2-5
CASSEGSRETQYF
TGTGCCAGCAGCGAGGGGAGTAGGGAGACCCAGTACTTC
>TRBV5-1|TRBD1|.|TRBJ2-3
CASSRTQGRTDTQYF
TGCGCCAGCAGCCGTACACAGGGGCGGACAGATACGCAGTATTTT
>TRBV6-2/TRBV6-3|.|few|TRBJ2-7
CASSYIDRGSSYEQYF
TGTGCCAGCAGTTACATCGACAGAGGGTCTTCCTACGAGCAGTACTTC
>TRBV5-1|TRBD2|.|TRBJ2-1
CASSLDRAGGYNEQFF
TGCGCCAGCAGCTTGGATCGAGCGGGAGGGTACAATGAGCAGTTCTTC
>TRBV3-1/TRBV3-2|.|.|TRBJ2-1
CASSQWAGQRGEQFF
TGTGCCAGCAGCCAATGGGCAGGCCAAAGGGGTGAGCAGTTCTTC
>TRBV5-4|.|.|TRBJ1-1
CASSLVLGRLWTEAFF
TGTGCCAGCAGCTTGGTCCTTGGCAGGCTGTGGACTGAAGCTTTCTTT
>TRBV9|.|.|TRBJ2-1
CASSVSFTDQQFF
TGTGCCAGCAGCGTAAGTTTCACAGACCAGCAGTTCTTC
>TRBV19|.|.|TRBJ1-5
CASSIWTGGLSNQPQHF
TGTGCCAGTAGTATTTGGACGGGGGGTCTGAGCAATCAGCCCCAGCATTTT
>TRBV10-1|TRBD2|.|TRBJ2-1
CASSPGSGGGQFF
TGCGCCAGCAGCCCGGGTAGCGGGGGGGGGCAGTTCTTC
>TRBV9|TRBD1|.|TRBJ1-2
CASGIQGTYGYTF
TGTGCCAGCGGAATACAGGGGACCTATGGCTACACCTTC
>TRBV14|TRBD1|.|TRBJ2-3
CASSPQGADTQYF
TGTGCCAGCAGCCCACAGGGGGCAGATACGCAGTATTTT
>TRBV27|.|few|TRBJ1-2
CASSLFGPLSIYGYTF
TGTGCCAGCAGTTTATTTGGACCCTTATCTATCTATGGCTACACCTTC
>TRBV5-1|.|few|TRBJ2-7
CASSFNAISSYEQYF
TGCGCCAGCAGCTTTAACGCTATCAGCTCCTACGAGCAGTACTTC
>TRBV12-3/TRBV12-4|TRBD2|.|TRBJ2-3
CATIAGGVDTQYF
TGTGCCACCATAGCGGGGGGTGTAGATACGCAGTATTTT
>TRBV4-1|TRBD2|.|TRBJ2-3
CASSQASGSVLDTQYF
TGCGCCAGCAGCCAAGCTAGCGGGAGTGTATTAGATACGCAGTATTTT
>TRBV19|TRBD2|few|TRBJ2-1
CASSDPGLAGREQFF
TGTGCCAGTAGCGACCCCGGACTAGCGGGCCGGGAGCAGTTCTTC
>TRBV6-4|TRBD2|.|TRBJ2-4
CASSPSGVAKNIQYF
TGTGCCAGCAGTCCCAGCGGGGTGGCCAAAAACATTCAGTACTTC
>TRBV24-1|.|.|TRBJ2-1
CATSDRTVREQFF
TGTGCCACCAGTGACAGGACAGTACGGGAGCAGTTCTTC
>TRBV6-4|.|.|TRBJ2-3
CASSDDGTDTQYF
TGTGCCAGCAGTGACGACGGCACAGATACGCAGTATTTT
>TRBV6-2/TRBV6-3|.|.|TRBJ2-7
CASSPRSSGHEQYF
TGTGCCAGCAGCCCCCGATCATCAGGTCACGAGCAGTACTTC
>TRBV24-1|.|.|TRBJ2-3
CATSDSGRTDTQYF
TGTGCCACCAGTGACAGCGGACGCACAGATACGCAGTATTTT
>TRBV5-5|.|.|TRBJ1-1
CASSLDGRNTEAFF
TGTGCCAGCAGCTTGGACGGGAGAAACACTGAAGCTTTCTTT
>TRBV21-1|.|few|TRBJ1-2
CASSKKTGGPGRTNYGYTF
TGTGCCAGCAGCAAAAAAACAGGGGGCCCTGGGAGGACAAATTATGGCTACACCTTC
>TRBV6-6|.|.|TRBJ2-1
CASREGSNYNEQFF
TGTGCCAGCAGGGAGGGCTCCAACTACAATGAGCAGTTCTTC
>TRBV7-8|TRBD1|.|TRBJ1-2
CASSRDRGPYGYTF
TGTGCCAGCAGCCGAGACAGGGGGCCGTATGGCTACACCTTC
>TRBV7-6|TRBD1|once|TRBJ2-7
CASSLVAAGQGGYEQYF
TGTGCCAGCAGCTTAGTGGCAGCAGGACAGGGTGGGTACGAGCAGTACTTC
>TRBV5-1|TRBD1|once|TRBJ1-1
CASSLGQGVEAFF
TGCGCCAGCAGCTTGGGACAGGGGGTTGAAGCTTTCTTT
>TRBV6-6|TRBD1|.|TRBJ2-1
CASSLEQGAYEQFF
TGTGCCAGCAGCCTTGAACAGGGGGCCTATGAGCAGTTCTTC
>TRBV4-1|TRBD2|.|TRBJ2-3
CASSQGFKRGPTDTQYF
TGCGCCAGCAGCCAAGGGTTCAAGCGGGGGCCCACAGATACGCAGTATTTT
>TRBV28|.|.|TRBJ1-5
CASSWGMSGNSNQPQHF
TGTGCCAGCAGTTGGGGGATGTCAGGGAATAGCAATCAGCCCCAGCATTTT
>TRBV21-1|.|.|TRBJ2-7
CASSKDLGQGYEQYF
TGTGCCAGCAGCAAAGATCTGGGACAGGGCTACGAGCAGTACTTC
>TRBV27|.|.|TRBJ2-2
CASSTPHSSGELFF
TGTGCCAGCAGTACCCCCCATTCGTCCGGGGAGCTGTTTTTT
>TRBV24-1|TRBD2|.|TRBJ2-7
CATSTTSGSFYEQYF
TGTGCCACCTCGACCACGAGCGGGAGCTTCTACGAGCAGTACTTC
>TRBV5-1|.|.|TRBJ1-6
CASSLSGFSPLHF
TGCGCCAGCAGCTTGTCTGGGTTCTCACCCCTCCACTTT
>TRBV5-1|TRBD2|.|TRBJ2-3
CASSWTVAGGGTDTQYF
TGCGCCAGCAGCTGGACCGTAGCGGGGGGGGGAACAGATACGCAGTATTTT
>TRBV6-1|TRBD1|.|TRBJ1-6
CASSEPGQGNSPLHF
TGTGCCAGCAGTGAACCGGGACAGGGCAATTCACCCCTCCACTTT
>TRBV7-8|TRBD1|.|TRBJ1-2
CASSLGQGYGYTF
TGTGCCAGCAGCTTAGGACAGGGCTATGGCTACACCTTC
>TRBV24-1|.|.|TRBJ1-5
CATSAGNQPQHF
TGTGCCACCAGTGCCGGAAATCAGCCCCAGCATTTT
>TRBV6-5|TRBD2|.|TRBJ2-1
CASSHSGSMNEQFF
TGTGCCAGCAGTCATAGCGGGAGTATGAATGAGCAGTTCTTC
>TRBV6-5|TRBD1|.|TRBJ1-5
CASIQGAGNQPQHF
TGTGCCAGCATTCAGGGGGCGGGCAATCAGCCCCAGCATTTT
>TRBV7-9|.|few|TRBJ2-7
CASSSSDITPYEQYF
TGTGCCAGCAGCTCTAGCGACATAACCCCCTACGAGCAGTACTTC
>TRBV18|.|.|TRBJ2-7
CASSGHEQYF
TGTGCCAGCTCAGGCCACGAGCAGTACTTC
>TRBV7-2|TRBD1|few|TRBJ1-3
CASSLASAGGGNTIYF
TGTGCCAGCAGCTTAGCGTCGGCAGGGGGAGGAAACACCATATATTTT
>TRBV6-2/TRBV6-3|TRBD1|.|TRBJ1-3
CASSPDHRQGTGSGNTIYF
TGTGCCAGCAGTCCGGACCATCGACAGGGGACGGGTTCTGGAAACACCATATATTTT
>TRBV4-1|.|.|TRBJ1-3
CASSQPRRGRGNTIYF
TGCGCCAGCAGCCAACCTCGTCGGGGCAGGGGAAACACCATATATTTT
>TRBV5-8|.|.|TRBJ1-1
CASSSGGVVNTEAFF
TGTGCCAGCAGCTCGGGGGGAGTGGTGAACACTGAAGCTTTCTTT